This record looks at one TCR beta chain sequence and its context. Its specificity is not known. The data were obtained in a study of high-grade serous ovarian cancer treatment subgroups. Study-wide findings and caveats: Tumors within one patient showed repertoire similarity of roughly 0.1 to 0.79. Repertoire analysis covered CDR3 alone, not CDR1 or CDR2.

The tumor samples were collected prior to definitive surgery or chemotherapy. The method was immunoSEQ multiplex PCR; TCRdb's version includes in-frame clones alone and lacks a portion of them. The sample has about 5,200 clones; roughly 69% are singletons. The source of this sequence is a human donor with high-grade serous ovarian cancer. Material for sequencing was tumor tissue.

The CDR3 bases are TGTGCCAGCAGCTTAAGTCCGGCGGGTTTCAATGAGCAGTTCTTC. This encodes CASSLSPAGFNEQFF. This chain joins TRBV7-3 and TRBJ2-1, with D perhaps matching TRBD2 (5 bases). The CDR3 covers 15 residues. Germline V CDR1 and CDR2: SGHTA, FQGTGA. Between the trimmed V and J ends, which lost 1 base and 6 bases, there was a span of 13 bases.